This entry is about one T cell receptor beta chain. Each patient went into thyroid surgery without having received any treatment. CDR1 is MGHRA and CDR2 is YSYEKL in the germline V gene. The CDR3 has 16 residues. Authors' methods: In papillary thyroid cancer, a distant-metastasis classifier was built using CDR3 differences across clinicopathological groups. TCRdb reassembled clones from the PCR reads with MiXCR. TCRdb's processing, not the authors', yielded these V and J calls. The data show about 20,000 clones, with less than 15% seen just once and about 14% held by the top ten. This entry is derived from a study of metastatic and nonmetastatic thyroid tumors.

Source material: tumor tissue. This sequence was found in a female donor with papillary thyroid cancer or a benign thyroid nodule (not recorded which). Some clones in this sample may be carry-over from other donors' samples. This chain connects TRBV4-1 to TRBJ2-2; 8 nucleotides agree with TRBD1. CDR3 sequence reads: CVISPEGQVNTGELFF. The CDR3 DNA follows: TGCGTCATCAGCCCAGAGGGACAGGTGAACACCGGGGAGCTGTTTTTT.